This T cell receptor beta chain was captured by sequencing in a study of T cell responses to AZD1222 COVID-19 vaccine. The wider study: It was second doses at about 4 or about 12 weeks that were pooled.

Details on this clone: Its antigen is unidentified.

Here immunoSEQ multiplex PCR was the method, and the copy in TCRdb shows in-frame clones only, minus some. Of more than 95,000 clones in the sample, around 91% are singletons; the top ten hold 18%. General study findings and limits: Donor demographics were predominantly white British with a female majority; clonal diversity may be underestimated. Repertoire samples came only from after the peak T cell response. Vaccine-associated CD4 TCRs spanned spike, dominant at 160-218 and 743-854.

This material consisted of peripheral blood, taken on day 0 of AZD1222 vaccination. The TCR was taken from an adult in good health.

The CDR3: CASSQFGDRASTEAFF. CDR3 in DNA: TGTGCCAGCAGCCAATTCGGGGACAGGGCCTCCACTGAAGCTTTCTTT. The J gene is TRBJ1-1, the V gene TRBV16, with TRBD1 matching over 9 bases. Germline V gene data show CDR1 as KGHSY and CDR2 as FQNENV. This CDR3 contains 16 residues. V trimming: 1 base; J trimming: 4 bases; junction bases outside the gene matches: 7.